Listed below are T cell receptor beta chains from one sample, sequenced in a study of human T cells and chemical hapten exposure. TCRdb reprocessed the RACE reads via MiXCR and lists one record per CDR3 protein. This sample has about 170,000 distinct CDR3 sequences, with 28% found just once. The sequencing here drew on whole blood, taken in connection with sensitization to the hapten diphenylcyclopropenone (DPC). These receptors were taken from a woman aged 18-29 years with alopecia areata. Some clones in this sample may be carry-over from other donors' samples. Each CDR3 is given with its conserved first and last residue. D genes are given only for firm matches. Not all rows give a size; the values are once, few, many and, for expanded clones, a class.

size,D,V,J,CDR3,DNA
-,TRBD1,TRBV5-1,TRBJ2-6,CASGTVPDVLTF,TGCGCCAGTGGGACAGTCCCAGACGTCCTGACTTTC
-,-,TRBV29-1,TRBJ1-3,CSVERPGNTIYF,TGCAGCGTTGAACGCCCGGGAAACACCATATATTTT
-,TRBD1,TRBV23-1,TRBJ1-4,CASEACGQATNEKLFF,TGCGCCAGCGAAGCATGCGGACAGGCCACTAATGAAAAACTGTTTTTT
-,-,TRBV6-2/TRBV6-3,TRBJ2-7,CASSYPTYEQYF,TGTGCCAGCAGTTACCCAACCTACGAGCAGTACTTC
-,-,TRBV6-2/TRBV6-3,TRBJ2-7,CASSYRLRTEQYF,TGTGCCAGCAGTTACCGGCTCAGGACCGAGCAGTACTTC
-,TRBD2,TRBV20-1,TRBJ2-3,CSARDPRLAVTSSDTQYF,TGCAGTGCTAGAGATCCGAGACTAGCAGTTACTTCGTCAGATACGCAGTATTTT
-,TRBD2,TRBV4-1,TRBJ2-3,CASSQGGLAGRRDTQYF,TGCGCCAGCAGCCAAGGGGGACTAGCGGGAAGGAGGGATACGCAGTATTTT
few,TRBD1,TRBV5-5,TRBJ1-5,CASSPQGAMDQPQHF,TGTGCCAGCAGCCCACAGGGGGCGATGGATCAGCCCCAGCATTTT
few,TRBD1,TRBV4-1,TRBJ2-7,CASSRGQTYEQYF,TGCGCCAGCAGCCGGGGACAGACCTACGAGCAGTACTTC
-,-,TRBV5-1,TRBJ1-1,CASSLFGTEAFF,TGCGCCAGCAGCTTGTTTGGAACTGAAGCTTTCTTT
few,-,TRBV7-2,TRBJ2-3,CASSLVRGGDTQYF,TGTGCCAGCAGCTTAGTCAGGGGAGGGGATACGCAGTATTTT
-,-,TRBV6-5,TRBJ1-6,CASSQSPPGPINSPLHF,TGTGCCAGCAGTCAATCACCCCCGGGACCGATTAATTCACCCCTCCACTTT
once,-,TRBV29-1,TRBJ1-1,CSVKNTEAFF,TGCAGCGTAAAGAACACTGAAGCTTTCTTT
-,-,TRBV2,TRBJ2-2,CASSEVGGPTGELFF,TGTGCCAGCAGTGAGGTGGGGGGGCCGACCGGGGAGCTGTTTTTT
-,-,TRBV11-2,TRBJ2-1,CASSLGVPGYNEQFF,TGTGCCAGCAGCTTAGGCGTCCCAGGATACAATGAGCAGTTCTTC
few,TRBD1,TRBV20-1,TRBJ1-5,CSAAAGTDINQPQHF,TGCAGTGCCGCCGCCGGGACAGATATCAATCAGCCCCAGCATTTT
-,-,TRBV5-1,TRBJ2-5,CASSLRVVANQETQYF,TGCGCCAGCAGCTTGCGAGTTGTAGCTAACCAAGAGACCCAGTACTTC
few,TRBD1,TRBV4-3,TRBJ1-6,CASSQDRPSYNSPLHF,TGCGCCAGCAGCCAGGACAGGCCCTCCTATAATTCACCCCTCCACTTT
-,TRBD1,TRBV9,TRBJ2-7,CASSLPGQGYEQYF,TGTGCCAGCAGTCTTCCGGGACAGGGCTACGAGCAGTACTTC
-,-,TRBV7-2,TRBJ1-1,CASSFRDVEAFF,TGTGCCAGCAGCTTCCGGGACGTTGAAGCTTTCTTT
-,-,TRBV6-2/TRBV6-3,TRBJ1-1,CASSFVGQEAFF,TGTGCCAGCAGTTTTGTGGGGCAAGAAGCTTTCTTT
-,TRBD2,TRBV25-1,TRBJ2-7,CASSESGGAYEQYF,TGTGCCAGCAGTGAATCGGGGGGGGCCTACGAGCAGTACTTC
few,-,TRBV21-1,TRBJ1-2,CASSNFPTGVNGYTF,TGTGCCAGCAGCAATTTCCCGACAGGGGTTAATGGCTACACCTTC
-,-,TRBV5-1,TRBJ2-3,CASTPWAEVTDTQYF,TGCGCCAGCACCCCTTGGGCCGAAGTCACAGATACGCAGTATTTT
-,TRBD2,TRBV18,TRBJ2-7,CASSPLPPMTSGSYEQYF,TGTGCCAGCTCACCATTGCCTCCGATGACTAGCGGTTCCTACGAGCAGTACTTC
-,-,TRBV6-6,TRBJ2-7,CATALLYEQYF,TGTGCCACCGCTCTCCTCTACGAGCAGTACTTC
-,-,TRBV29-1,TRBJ1-2,CSVERGRLFNYGYTF,TGCAGCGTTGAAAGGGGCAGGCTCTTTAACTATGGCTACACCTTC
-,-,TRBV4-3,TRBJ1-1,CASSQGPPNEAFF,TGCGCCAGCAGCCAAGGACCGCCAAACGAAGCTTTCTTT
-,-,TRBV9,TRBJ2-1,CASSVGASSYNEQFF,TGTGCCAGCAGCGTAGGGGCTAGCTCCTACAATGAGCAGTTCTTC
-,-,TRBV4-2,TRBJ1-5,CASSQDRGSSNQPQHF,TGTGCCAGCAGCCAAGACAGGGGAAGTAGCAATCAGCCCCAGCATTTT
-,-,TRBV7-3,TRBJ1-2,CASSLTGVDNYGYTF,TGTGCCAGCAGCCTCACCGGGGTCGATAACTATGGCTACACCTTC
-,TRBD1,TRBV15,TRBJ2-7,CATSRGQGAGEQYF,TGTGCCACCAGCAGAGGACAGGGGGCAGGGGAGCAGTACTTC
many,-,TRBV12-3/TRBV12-4,TRBJ2-7,CASSLGGGASYEQYF,TGTGCCAGCAGTTTGGGGGGGGGGGCCTCCTACGAGCAGTACTTC
-,TRBD1,TRBV7-9,TRBJ1-1,CASRPPGTGSEAFF,TGTGCCAGCAGGCCGCCCGGGACAGGGAGTGAAGCTTTCTTT
few,-,TRBV6-5,TRBJ1-2,CASSYSNPTASGYTF,TGTGCCAGCAGTTACTCGAATCCTACCGCGAGTGGCTACACCTTC
-,TRBD1,TRBV4-2,TRBJ2-3,CASSQDGGTGVKDTQYF,TGTGCCAGCAGCCAAGATGGAGGGACAGGGGTAAAAGATACGCAGTATTTT
few,TRBD2,TRBV29-1,TRBJ2-3,CSVKAKERGSTDTQYF,TGCAGCGTTAAGGCAAAGGAGCGGGGTAGCACAGATACGCAGTATTTT
few,-,TRBV7-8,TRBJ1-5,CASSSTGAQPQHF,TGTGCCAGCAGCTCCACAGGCGCTCAGCCCCAGCATTTT
-,TRBD1,TRBV5-1,TRBJ2-5,CASSLRGQMGETQYF,TGCGCCAGCAGCTTGCGGGGACAGATGGGAGAGACCCAGTACTTC
-,-,TRBV7-2,TRBJ1-1,CASSLGGGIADTEAFF,TGTGCCAGCAGCTTAGGGGGTGGCATTGCGGACACTGAAGCTTTCTTT